This TCR beta chain was recovered during a study of blood T cells in healthy people across ages (dated by TCRdb to about 2015). Study-wide context: In model experiments, roughly one uniquely barcoded TCR beta cDNA molecule per two T cells was captured by template switching. To track age-related changes in TCR beta repertoire diversity, the study relied on deep sequencing normalized with unique cDNA molecular identifiers. The donors were split into four age groups: young (average around 16 years), middle-aged (39), aged (more than 60) and long-lived (more than 80). To avoid experimental bias, donors of different ages were distributed randomly across sequencing lanes. Using the same blood draw, the study looked at two additional independent replicas of 1 million unique cDNA reads for two donors, one aged 18 to 30 and the other aged 80 or older. Overall study results and their limits: Total diversity estimates from one million sequenced T cells were considered lower bounds and underestimates. The percentage of naive T cells measured by flow cytometry correlated strongly with observed TCR beta diversity. Compared with the aged group, the long-lived group had more naive CD4+ T cells, fewer expanded clones and increased TCR diversity, a pattern suggesting age selection. Because the CMV infection status of the donors was unknown, age-related changes in expanded clonotypes may potentially have been confounded. Because profiling used bulk unsorted PBMCs, naive and antigen-experienced compartments could not be compared conclusively. Observed TCR beta diversity per million T cells fell roughly linearly with age, and a significant reduction was already apparent by age roughly 41.

Library preparation was by 5' RACE. The sequencing machine was an Illumina HiSeq 2500. A second PCR of about 6 to 12 cycles was run with a J-beta primer mix and a sample-barcoded 5' primer. A unique molecular identifier was introduced onto each TCR beta cDNA molecule by a template-switch 5' adaptor carrying 12 random nucleotides. Each sample yielded at least 2.5 million CDR3-containing paired-end reads. The Mint cDNA synthesis kit, primed by a TRBC-specific oligonucleotide, was used to synthesize first-strand cDNA from all RNA. All cDNA was treated with uracil-DNA glycosylase and then went through a first 18-cycle PCR with the universal primers M1SS and BC2_uni_R. Per the authors' processing: For normalization, 1 million high-quality reads, each with a distinct molecular identifier, were randomly selected from each sample. Instead of being binned into consensus sequences, reads with shared molecular identifiers were discarded. MiTCR, run with a Q25 quality threshold and the strictest error-elimination algorithm, handled CDR3 identification, clonotype clustering and error correction. A nonparametric unseen species model using Euler transformation provided a lower-bound estimate of total TCR beta diversity. TCRdb's own reprocessing of the public reads used fastp at Q25 and MiXCR and kept productive beta chains. Each entry merges the rows of one CDR3 protein and shows their most common DNA and genes. These V and J calls derive from TCRdb rather than the authors' analysis. In all, the sample holds 730,000 or so distinct CDR3 sequences, and around 38% of those were seen once. The top ten hold about 30% of the sample.

Of note for this clonotype: Its antigen remains unidentified. No qualities accompany the bases; no much larger clone lies one base away.

As encoded in the germline V gene, CDR1 is KGHSH while CDR2 is LQKENI. From V the trimming removes 3 bases and from J it removes 0 bases, while the gene matches leave 3 bases of the junction unaccounted for. The CDR3 holds 16 amino acids from the cysteine to the phenylalanine. The entry retains the CDR3 DNA only, 48 bases that are in frame from base 1. Systemically healthy Caucasian individuals from Russia, around 38 in total and aged roughly 6 to 90 years, were included as donors. Approximately 11 milliliters of peripheral blood were drawn from each donor into EDTA-treated Vacutainer tubes. Ficoll-Paque density-gradient centrifugation was used to isolate PBMCs, with at least 6.5 million per sample. Trizol reagent was used to extract total RNA from the PBMCs, yielding at least 6 micrograms per sample. Naive CD45RAhigh/CD27high T cell percentages were measured by flow cytometry on a PBMC aliquot from every donor.

In this chain, TRBV18 is recombined with TRBJ2-3; the central 10 bases match TRBD2. The sequence was obtained from a man aged 80 or over in good health. Sequenced input: blood. The nucleotide sequence is given as TGTGCCAGCTCACCTCTAGCGGGGGAGAGCACAGATACGCAGTATTTT. Translated, it reads CASSPLAGESTDTQYF.